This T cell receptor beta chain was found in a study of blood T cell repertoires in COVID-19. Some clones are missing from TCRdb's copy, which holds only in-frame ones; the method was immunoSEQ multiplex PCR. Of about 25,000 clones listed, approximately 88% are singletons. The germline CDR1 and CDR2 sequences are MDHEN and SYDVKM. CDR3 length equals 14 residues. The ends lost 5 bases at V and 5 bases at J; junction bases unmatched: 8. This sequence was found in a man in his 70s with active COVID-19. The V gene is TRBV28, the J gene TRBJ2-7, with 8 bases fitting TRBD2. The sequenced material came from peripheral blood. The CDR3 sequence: CASSPSGGSNEQYF. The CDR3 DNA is TGTGCCAGCAGTCCAAGCGGGGGAAGCAACGAGCAGTACTTC.